The rows below give T cell receptor beta chains drawn from one sample of a study of blood T cell repertoires in COVID-19. TCRdb's table, derived via immunoSEQ multiplex PCR, lists solely in-frame clones and lacks some. Altogether 150,000 to 200,000 clones are present, about 83% being singletons, with the ten largest covering less than 4.5%. The source material was PBMCs or T cells enriched from blood (not recorded which). All receptors come from a woman in her fifties or sixties in a cohort exposed to, infected with or recovered from COVID-19 (not recorded which). Each CDR3 is given with its conserved first and last residue. Each record gives: V gene, J gene, D gene, clone size, CDR3 length, CDR3 DNA, CDR3 protein. A D gene is named only where the DNA matches it firmly. Clone size is shown for a subset of rows, as once, few, many or a class of expanded clone.

TRBV19,TRBJ1-1,TRBD1,-,15,TGTGCCAGTAGCCAACCGACAGGGAGGAACACTGAAGCTTTCTTT,CASSQPTGRNTEAFF
TRBV29-1,TRBJ1-1,-,-,14,TGCAGCGTTTCAATCGGGAATTCCGACACTGAAGCTTTCTTT,CSVSIGNSDTEAFF
TRBV19,TRBJ2-7,-,few,16,TGTGCCAGTAGTATAGCTCGGACAGATCTACAGCACGAGCAGTACTTC,CASSIARTDLQHEQYF
TRBV10-3,TRBJ2-1,TRBD1,-,14,TGTGCCATTAGCGGGACAGGGGACTACAATGAGCAGTTCTTC,CAISGTGDYNEQFF
TRBV7-8,TRBJ2-3,-,once,16,TGTGCCAGCAGCTTAGTCGCCGGCGGGAGCACAGATACGCAGTATTTT,CASSLVAGGSTDTQYF
TRBV3-1/TRBV3-2,TRBJ1-5,-,-,15,TGTGCCAGCAGCCAACGGGGTCAGGGGCATCAGCCCCAGCATTTT,CASSQRGQGHQPQHF
TRBV19,TRBJ1-4,-,-,15,TGTGCCAGTAGAATGGACACTTCAACTAATGAAAAACTGTTTTTT,CASRMDTSTNEKLFF
TRBV24-1,TRBJ1-1,-,-,14,TGTGCCACCAGCAGGGGCGCAGATCGTACTGAAGCTTTCTTT,CATSRGADRTEAFF
TRBV5-4,TRBJ2-3,TRBD1,-,16,TGTGCCAGCAGCTTGGCCGGGACAGGGGGCGTTGATACGCAGTATTTT,CASSLAGTGGVDTQYF
TRBV19,TRBJ2-6,TRBD2,-,17,TGTGCCAGTAGTGGAGCGGGGGGCTCCTCTGGGGCCAACGTCCTGACTTTC,CASSGAGGSSGANVLTF
TRBV4-3,TRBJ2-7,-,-,13,TGCGCCAGCAGCCAAGATCGAGGCTACGAGCAGTACTTC,CASSQDRGYEQYF
TRBV5-1,TRBJ2-2,TRBD2,-,16,TGCGCCAGCAGCGTAGCAGCGGGGGGGAACACCGGGGAGCTGTTTTTT,CASSVAAGGNTGELFF
TRBV27,TRBJ2-7,-,-,13,TGTGCCAGCAGTTTATCAGGGGTCGGCGAGCAGTACTTC,CASSLSGVGEQYF
TRBV6-1,TRBJ1-1,-,-,11,TGTGCCAGCAGTTCACAGGGAAAGGGTTTCTTT,CASSSQGKGFF
TRBV5-8,TRBJ2-1,-,-,17,TGTGCCAGCAGCCTGGAGGGGGCGGGAGGACCTTACAATGAGCAGTTCTTC,CASSLEGAGGPYNEQFF
TRBV7-9,TRBJ2-3,-,-,14,TGTGCCAGCAGCCCGGGGTCTAGCACAGATACGCAGTATTTT,CASSPGSSTDTQYF
TRBV5-1,TRBJ1-3,-,once,15,TGCGCCAGCAGCACTCAGGGTTCTACTGGAAACACCATATATTTT,CASSTQGSTGNTIYF
TRBV5-6,TRBJ2-3,-,-,16,TGTGCCAGCAGCAAGGCCCCGGGACTCACCACAGATACGCAGTATTTT,CASSKAPGLTTDTQYF
TRBV2,TRBJ1-4,-,-,13,TGTGCCAGCAGTGTTGATGGCTGGGAAAAACTGTTTTTT,CASSVDGWEKLFF
TRBV6-1,TRBJ2-3,TRBD1,-,15,TGTGCCAGCAGTGAAATGGACAGGGTTTTTGATACGCAGTATTTT,CASSEMDRVFDTQYF
TRBV7-2,TRBJ2-4,-,-,17,TGTGCCAGCAGCTTAGCGATTCAGGGAGGATCAAAAAACATTCAGTACTTC,CASSLAIQGGSKNIQYF
TRBV2,TRBJ1-6,TRBD1,-,15,TGTGCCAGCACTTTGGGGACAGTCCCGAATTCACCCCTCCACTTT,CASTLGTVPNSPLHF